The entry below describes one TCR beta chain. This clone was seen a handful of times. There is no known antigen for this receptor. No much larger clone exists at a distance of one base, and base qualities are not known. The junction shows trimming of 4 bases on V and 3 bases on J, and the gene matches do not reach 5 bases of it. The CDR3 starts with the cysteine, ends with the phenylalanine, and has 15 residues. CDR3 DNA is the only sequence kept; it has 45 bases, read in frame from the first base. Sequences SEHNR (CDR1) and FQNEAQ (CDR2) are obtained from the germline V gene (reference sequence). The CDR3 regions of human TCRbeta chains were analyzed by immunosequencing. The original methods were these. Repertoire TCRs were checked for matches against a reference library of SARS-CoV-2-specific TCRs that had been generated using the MIRA antigen-specificity platform. Breadth was defined as the fraction of unique TCRs that were SARS-CoV-2-associated. Depth was defined as the fraction of total T cells that were SARS-CoV-2-associated. Using the MIRA data, each spike-specific TCR was mapped to the spike region that the TCR reacts to and placed in a CD4 or CD8 class. Log10-transformed breadth and depth values were compared by one-way ANOVA with Sidak's multiple comparisons tests. The table was pulled from immuneACCESS by TCRdb, which kept in-frame rearrangements only. Such tables lose some clones; where checked, under half of the loss comes from unresolved V genes, and the rest has no known cause. V and J calls plus clone size are reproduced from that table; the DNA served to infer D and trimming. The sample table holds 140,000 or so clones, of which around nine tenths were seen once. The ten largest clones capture 1.5% to 2% of the sample.

These data originate in a study of T cell responses to AZD1222 COVID-19 vaccine (dated by TCRdb to about 2021). About the full investigation: TCR sequencing was performed for 230 to 250 trial participants, of whom 200 to 210 were given two doses of AZD1222 and around 25 were given two doses of MenACWY control vaccine. Trial participants were enrolled by age into 18-55, 56-69 and 70-plus year subgroups, with approximately 150, 30 and 60 TCR-sequenced participants respectively. Here is what the overall study found, with its caveats: After two AZD1222 doses, spike-specific TCR breadth and depth were significantly higher than at day 0 and than in MenACWY recipients. The vaccine-associated CD4 TCRs covered the entire spike protein, and the dominant responses fell in regions 160-218 and 743-854. Because no day 14 peak-response samples were available, the repertoires could be characterized only after the peak T cell response. Participants were mostly white British, with more females than males. The authors suggested clonal diversity may have been underestimated. The 56-69-year group was small, and its depth increase did not reach significance, likely because of low power. Nearly half of unique spike-specific TCRs reportedly recognized epitopes outside regions mutated in the B.1.351 and B.1.1.7 variants. Conclusions about previously exposed vaccinees were limited because only six AZD1222 recipients were SARS-CoV-2 seropositive at baseline.

The time point label for this specimen denotes: about 28 days (+/-7) after the second vaccine dose. AZD1222 recipients with second doses at about 4 weeks or about 12 weeks were pooled, because spike-specific TCR depth and breadth did not differ between schedules. Samples from vaccinated people were obtained from the UK trials COV001 and COV002, which included a single-blind randomized controlled phase 2/3 trial of AZD1222 (ChAdOx1 nCoV-19) in healthy adults. For TCRbeta chain sequencing, PBMC samples from trial participants were taken at day 0 and at day 28 after the second dose. Sequencing used peripheral blood, obtained 28 days after the second AZD1222 dose. This receptor was obtained from an adult who received the AZD1222 COVID-19 vaccine. The sequence is built from TRBV7-9 and TRBJ2-7, with 11 bases in between that match TRBD1. The DNA reads TGTGCCAGCAGCTCCCAGGGACAGGGGGGCTACGAGCAGTACTTC. Its protein is CASSSQGQGGYEQYF.